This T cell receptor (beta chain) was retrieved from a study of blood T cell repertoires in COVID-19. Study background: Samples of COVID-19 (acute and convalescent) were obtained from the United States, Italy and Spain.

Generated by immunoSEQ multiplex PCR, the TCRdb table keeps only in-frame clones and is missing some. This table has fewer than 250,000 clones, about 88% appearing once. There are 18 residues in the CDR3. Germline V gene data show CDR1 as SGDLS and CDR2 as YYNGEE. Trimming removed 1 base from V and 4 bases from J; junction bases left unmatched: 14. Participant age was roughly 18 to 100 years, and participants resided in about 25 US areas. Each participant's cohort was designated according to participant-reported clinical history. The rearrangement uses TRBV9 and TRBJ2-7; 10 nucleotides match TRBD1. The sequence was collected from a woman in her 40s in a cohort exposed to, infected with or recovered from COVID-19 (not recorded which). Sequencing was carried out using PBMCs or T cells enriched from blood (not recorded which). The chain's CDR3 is CASSVNREGTGDRYEQYF. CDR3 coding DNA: TGTGCCAGCAGCGTAAATCGTGAGGGGACAGGGGATAGGTACGAGCAGTACTTC.